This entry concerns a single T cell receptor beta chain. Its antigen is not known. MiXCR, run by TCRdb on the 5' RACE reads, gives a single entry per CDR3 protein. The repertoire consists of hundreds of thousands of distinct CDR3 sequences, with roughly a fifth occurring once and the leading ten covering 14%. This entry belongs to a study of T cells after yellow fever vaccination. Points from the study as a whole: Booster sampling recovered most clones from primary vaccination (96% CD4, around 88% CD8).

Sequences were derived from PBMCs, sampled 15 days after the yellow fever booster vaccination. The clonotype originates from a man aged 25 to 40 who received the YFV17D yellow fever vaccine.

The CDR3 DNA is TGTGCCAGCAGCTTATGGCAGGGTATCACTGAAGCTTTCTTT. Protein sequence: CASSLWQGITEAFF. The chain employs TRBV7-8 and TRBJ1-1, with D perhaps matching TRBD1 (5 bases). Germline assignment: CDR1 SGHVS and CDR2 FQNEAQ. The CDR3 is made up of 14 amino acids. The germline V and J ends were trimmed by 2 bases and 4 bases, with 11 bases remaining between them.